The clone carrying this T cell receptor (beta chain) was counted a few times. What it binds is not known. This sample was taken from a study of early T cells in non-severe SARS-CoV-2 infection. Study as a whole: Alpha and beta chains were unpaired, from unsorted whole-blood bulk RNA.

Unmatched junction bases numbered 10, after V lost 5 bases and J lost 7 bases. CDR3 length equals 15 residues. The germline gives CDR1 SGHNT, CDR2 YENEEA. Attachment of unique molecular identifiers was made to individual cDNA molecules. From the 5' RACE reads, TCRdb called clonotypes with MiXCR, one entry per CDR3 protein. The sample has around 52,000 distinct CDR3 sequences; approximately 6.2% are singletons. Study outcomes and limitations: VDJdb matching, biased toward anti-spike CD8 responses, missed private and CD4 specificities.

The origin of this receptor is an adult who was a healthcare worker with PCR-confirmed SARS-CoV-2 infection or an uninfected control (not recorded which). The rearrangement links TRBV11-3 to TRBJ2-1; TRBD2 aligns across 8 bases. The specimen sequenced was whole blood. The chain's CDR3 is CASSLLAGGFNEQFF. The CDR3 region has the DNA TGTGCCAGCAGCCTTTTGGCGGGGGGCTTTAATGAGCAGTTCTTC.